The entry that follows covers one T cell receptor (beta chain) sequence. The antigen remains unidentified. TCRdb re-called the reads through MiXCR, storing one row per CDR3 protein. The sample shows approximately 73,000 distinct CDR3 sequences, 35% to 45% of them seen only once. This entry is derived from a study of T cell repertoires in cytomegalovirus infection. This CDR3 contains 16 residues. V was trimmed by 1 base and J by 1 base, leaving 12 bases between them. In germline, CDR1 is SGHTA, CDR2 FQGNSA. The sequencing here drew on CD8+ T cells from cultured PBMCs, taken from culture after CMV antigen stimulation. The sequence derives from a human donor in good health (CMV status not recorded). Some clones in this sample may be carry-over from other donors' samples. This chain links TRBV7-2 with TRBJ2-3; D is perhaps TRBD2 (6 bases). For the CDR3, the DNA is TGTGCCAGCAGCTTAGTCGGTGGCGGGGGCACAGATACGCAGTATTTT. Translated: CASSLVGGGGTDTQYF.